Each of the 12 T cell receptor beta chains below was sequenced from the same sample in a study of T cell repertoires in cytomegalovirus infection. TCRdb called the reads again in MiXCR, with one record for every CDR3 protein. The sample contains about 830,000 distinct CDR3 sequences, roughly 33% of which appear only once. Their antigens remain unidentified. The sequencing used cultured CD8+ T cells from PBMCs, collected from culture after CMV antigen stimulation. Receptors originate from a human donor in good health (CMV status not recorded). Some clones in this sample may be carry-over from other donors' samples.

The chain couples TRBV19 to TRBJ1-1, with a tentative D call TRBD1 (5 bases). The V and J ends lost 3 bases and 4 bases respectively, with 12 bases between them. The CDR3 consists of 14 residues. The germline V gene encodes CDR1 LNHDA and CDR2 SQIVND (reference sequence). In DNA, the CDR3 is TGTGCCAGTAGTATTAAAACAGGCTCCACTGAAGCTTTCTTT. Encoded protein: CASSIKTGSTEAFF. Looking up the rest from reference TRBV19 and TRBJ1-1 gives the full variable domain: DGGITQSPKYLFRKEGQNVTLSCEQNLNHDAMYWYRQDPGQGLRLIYYSQIVNDFQKGDIAEGYSVSREKKESFPLTVTSAQKNPTAFYLCASSIKTGSTEAFFGQGTRLTVV.

The chain employs TRBV7-8 and TRBJ2-7; 8 positions agree with TRBD2. V lost 5 bases and J lost 3; bases outside the gene matches: 21. The V gene's germline CDR1 is SGHVS and CDR2 FQNEAQ. The CDR3 consists of 19 residues. CDR3 DNA: TGTGCCAGCAGCAAAAGATCCGGGAAAGCGGGGGTGTCGGACTACGAGCAGTACGTC. Translated: CASSKRSGKAGVSDYEQYV.

This rearrangement joins TRBV6-1 to TRBJ2-5; D unclear. CDR3 size: 10 residues. V was trimmed by 8 bases and J by 2 bases, leaving 3 bases between them. Germline lookup yields CDR1 MNHNS and CDR2 SASEGT. The CDR3 sequence is CASAQETQYF. CDR3 sequence (DNA): TGTGCCAGCGCTCAAGAGACCCAGTACTTC.

The rearrangement links TRBV6-1 to TRBJ2-7; no reliable D call. The V and J ends lost 2 bases and 3 bases respectively, with 8 bases between them. CDR3 length: 13 residues. Germline V gene lookup returns CDR1 MNHNS and CDR2 SASEGT. In nucleotides, the CDR3 is TGTGCCAGCAGTGAAACGGCCTACTACGAGCAGTACGTC. Translating gives CASSETAYYEQYV.

This clonotype was observed many times. The J gene is TRBJ1-1, the V gene TRBV7-2; TRBD1 matches 10 bases. Trimming at V came to 8 bases and at J to 8 bases, leaving 8 bases not matched to a gene. Germline V lookup: CDR1 SGHTA, CDR2 FQGNSA. The CDR3 sequence is 13 residues long. The CDR3 nucleotides are TGTGCCAGCGGCCAAGGGGACAGGGGAGAAGCTTTCTTT. This translates into CASGQGDRGEAFF.

This clonotype was seen a handful of times. The CDR3 loop reads CASSFAGTDDYGYTF. The CDR3 nucleotides read TGTGCCAGCAGCTTCGCCGGGACAGATGACTATGGCTACACCTTC. The rearrangement links TRBV7-9 to TRBJ1-2; TRBD1 matches 7 bases. Germline V gene data show CDR1 as SEHNR and CDR2 as FQNEAQ (reference sequence). V shed 3 bases, J shed 3 bases, and the junction held 7 bases outside the gene matches. The CDR3 contains 15 residues.

The chain links TRBV20-1 to TRBJ2-2; possibly TRBD1 or TRBD2 for D (5 bases each). V was trimmed by 6 bases and J by 2 bases, leaving 10 bases between them. The CDR3 extends over 13 amino acids. Germline assignment: CDR1 DFQATT and CDR2 SNEGSKA (reference sequence). This CDR3 is CSAGTPNTGELFF. In DNA, the CDR3 is TGCAGTGCAGGGACCCCTAACACCGGGGAGCTGTTTTTT.

J is TRBJ2-1 and V is TRBV20-1; 8 nucleotides agree with TRBD1. Germline assignment: CDR1 DFQATT and CDR2 SNEGSKA (reference sequence). The J segment lost 2 bases and the V segment lost 0 bases, leaving 6 bases of the junction unmatched. The CDR3 length is 16 residues. The CDR3 DNA is TGCAGTGCTAGAGATTCTCGGACAGGGCCCTACAATGAGCAGTTCTTC. Encoded protein: CSARDSRTGPYNEQFF.

This clonotype was seen a few times. The rearrangement links TRBV12-3 or TRBV12-4 to TRBJ2-1; TRBD2 aligns across 7 bases. With 7 bases clipped from V and 2 bases from J, the junction kept 5 bases outside the gene matches. This CDR3 comprises 14 residues. As DNA, the CDR3 is TGTGCCAGCATACTTGGGGGGGCCTACAATGAGCAGTTCTTC. It is translated as CASILGGAYNEQFF.

This clonotype occurred a few times. This chain uses TRBV2 with TRBJ2-5; the match to TRBD2 covers 10 bases. The germline CDR1 and CDR2 sequences are SNHLY and FYNNEI. Trimming took 1 base from V and 1 from J; bases not matched to a gene: 6. The CDR3 loop spans 17 amino acids. CDR3 in amino acids: CASSEGDSGGIQETQYF. The CDR3 DNA sequence: TGTGCCAGCAGTGAAGGGGATAGCGGGGGGATCCAAGAGACCCAGTACTTC.

This clonotype was observed a handful of times. J is TRBJ2-7 and V is TRBV7-8; D unresolved. Germline V gives CDR1 SGHVS, CDR2 FQNEAQ. This CDR3 is 15 amino acids long. Trimming pared 0 bases from V and 2 bases from J, leaving 11 bases between. In DNA, the CDR3 is TGTGCCAGCAGCTTAGCGCACCGTAGGGCCTACGAGCAGTACTTC. Translated: CASSLAHRRAYEQYF.

As for this clonotype: A much more abundant neighbour one base away suggests this may be a read error. The chain links TRBV7-4 to TRBJ2-5; 7 bases fit TRBD2. V shed 1 base, J shed 2 bases, and the junction held 13 bases outside the gene matches. The CDR3 spans 18 residues. Germline V gene lookup returns CDR1 SGHVT and CDR2 SQSDAQ. The DNA for the CDR3 is TGTGCCAGCAGCTTAGTCAAGTTTCGGCGGGAGCTACAAGAGACCCAGTACTTC. It yields the protein CASSLVKFRRELQETQYF.